The 14 T cell receptor beta chains presented below share a single source sample, sequenced in a study of cytomegalovirus exposure and HLA in healthy donors. Libraries were prepared by immunoSEQ multiplex PCR; TCRdb keeps only in-frame clonotypes and omits some of them. Of fewer than 100,000 clones in the sample, under 95% were seen once. The sample consisted of PBMCs. The receptors stem from a man aged 25 to 45 in good health and CMV-seronegative.

This clone was picked up a small number of times. CDR3 residues: CASMAGSYGYTF. CDR3 nucleotide sequence: TGTGCCAGCATGGCAGGTAGCTATGGCTACACCTTC. V is TRBV2 and J is TRBJ1-2; D call uncertain. V was trimmed by 7 bases and J by 4 bases, leaving 10 bases between them. Looked up from germline, CDR1 is SNHLY and CDR2 is FYNNEI. The CDR3 spans 12 residues.

V gene TRBV6-1 combines with J gene TRBJ2-1; perhaps TRBD2 as D (7 bases). Germline V gives CDR1 MNHNS, CDR2 SASEGT. The length of the CDR3 is 15 residues. V was cut by 2 bases and J by 0 bases, with 8 bases left in between. DNA for the CDR3: TGTGCCAGCAGTGAAAGGGGGGGCTCCTACAATGAGCAGTTCTTC. Translating it yields CASSERGGSYNEQFF.

The CDR3 DNA is TGTGCCAGCAGCTTAGCGCAGGAGCTAGCGGGAGGGGAGACCCAGTACTTC. Translating it yields CASSLAQELAGGETQYF. The rearrangement joins TRBV7-8 to TRBJ2-5; 12 bases fit TRBD2. The CDR3 runs 17 residues. The trim removed 0 bases at V and 5 bases at J, leaving 7 bases unmatched. In germline, CDR1 is SGHVS, CDR2 FQNEAQ.

The rearrangement joins TRBV11-2 to TRBJ2-2; 7 nucleotides agree with TRBD1. The CDR3 totals 16 residues. Germline trimming cut 2 bases from V and 8 bases from J; bases unmatched to any gene: 11. Germline V gene sequence: CDR1 SGHAT, CDR2 FQNNGV. DNA for the CDR3: TGTGCCAGCAGCTTATGGACAGGCCTATCACCGGGGGAGCTGTTTTTT. Translating gives CASSLWTGLSPGELFF.

The V call is TRBV5-6, the J call TRBJ2-3; 11 bases match TRBD2. This CDR3 contains 17 residues. Germline-derived CDR1 and CDR2 are SGHDT and YYEEEE. Unmatched junction bases numbered 9, after V lost 0 bases and J lost 6 bases. The CDR3 nucleotides read TGTGCCAGCAGCTTGGGTGCCCTAGCGGGGGGTGTCGATACGCAGTATTTT. Its protein is CASSLGALAGGVDTQYF.

The chain uses TRBV27 and TRBJ2-1; D might be TRBD2 (6 bases). CDR1 and CDR2 from the germline V gene are MNHEY and SMNVEV (reference sequence). This CDR3 comprises 16 residues. Trimming pared 2 bases from V and 7 bases from J, leaving 18 bases between. The CDR3, as DNA: TGTGCCAGCAGTTTACCCAAGGGTGGGACTCTTAATGAGCAGTTCTTC. This gives the protein CASSLPKGGTLNEQFF.

The V call is TRBV28, the J call TRBJ2-2, with a possible D match to TRBD2 (5 bases). With 1 base removed from V and 4 bases from J, the gap between germline ends came to 10 bases. Per the germline V gene, CDR1 is MDHEN and CDR2 is SYDVKM. The CDR3 is made up of 15 amino acids. For the CDR3, the DNA is TGTGCCAGCAGTTTATTGGACTCCTTCACCGGGGAGCTGTTTTTT. This translates into CASSLLDSFTGELFF.

The chain links TRBV28 to TRBJ1-1; the match to TRBD1 covers 9 bases. V trimming: 3 bases; J trimming: 4 bases; junction bases outside the gene matches: 21. CDR1 and CDR2 (germline): MDHEN, SYDVKM. This CDR3 spans 20 amino acids. CDR3 region: CASSFVVGQGIGSEGTEAFF. The CDR3 region has the DNA TGTGCCAGCAGTTTCGTGGTGGGACAGGGTATAGGGAGCGAAGGCACTGAAGCTTTCTTT.

V is TRBV18 and J is TRBJ2-7, with TRBD1 matching 7 bases. Germline V gene sequence: CDR1 KGHSH, CDR2 LQKENI. The CDR3 contains 14 residues. J gave up 3 bases and V 5 bases, and 7 bases lay outside the gene matches. This chain's CDR3 is CASSANRGLYEQYF. DNA of the CDR3: TGTGCCAGCTCAGCCAACAGGGGTCTCTACGAGCAGTACTTC.

The chain carries TRBV28 and TRBJ2-4; 7 nucleotides line up with TRBD2. V shed 2 bases and J 9 bases; nucleotides not matched to a gene: 7. The CDR3 has 14 amino acids. Germline assignment: CDR1 MDHEN and CDR2 SYDVKM. The chain's CDR3 is CASSLGGRVAIQYF. CDR3 DNA: TGTGCCAGCAGTTTAGGGGGGAGGGTAGCCATTCAGTACTTC.

Worth noting for this clone: One end of the junction does not line up with germline, which may come from a read error. This specimen includes other DNA sequences encoding the same CDR3. The chain uses TRBV7-2 and TRBJ2-7, with D unclear. Germline values: CDR1 SGHTA, CDR2 FQGNSA. There are 13 residues in the CDR3. This chain's CDR3 is CASSLEHDYERYF. The CDR3 DNA sequence: TGTGCCAGCAGCTTAGAACACGATTACGAGCGGTACTTC.

This sequence joins TRBV11-2 and TRBJ2-1, with D possibly TRBD2 on 5 matching bases. Germline CDR1 SGHAT, CDR2 FQNNGV. The CDR3 extends over 17 amino acids. V was cut by 7 bases and J by 7 bases, with 26 bases left in between. Here the CDR3 DNA reads TGTGCCAGCACTCGACTGAATTCTGGGGAGCGGTATAATGAGCAGTTCTTC. This translates into CASTRLNSGERYNEQFF.

The genes are TRBV28 and TRBJ2-5, with 9 bases fitting TRBD2. Germline-derived CDR1 and CDR2 are MDHEN and SYDVKM. The CDR3 covers 16 residues. After removal of 6 bases from V and 5 bases from J, the junction contained 13 bases not matched to a gene. The CDR3 region is CASRWIVAGVGETQYF. The CDR3 region has the DNA TGTGCCAGCAGATGGATAGTAGCGGGAGTTGGCGAGACCCAGTACTTC. The entire variable domain, with the rest obtained from reference TRBV28 and TRBJ2-5, is as follows: DVKVTQSSRYLVKRTGEKVFLECVQDMDHENMFWYRQDPGLGLRLIYFSYDVKMKEKGDIPEGYSVSREKKERFSLILESASTNQTSMYLCASRWIVAGVGETQYFGPGTRLLVL.

V gene TRBV6-5 combines with J gene TRBJ1-5; possible D gene TRBD1, 6 bases. CDR3 size: 14 residues. The germline gives CDR1 MNHEY, CDR2 SVGAGI. V was pared by 4 bases and J by 3 bases, with 10 bases between. In nucleotides, the CDR3 is TGTGCCAGCAGTTTAGGACAGCCCAATCAGCCCCAGCATTTT. Translated: CASSLGQPNQPQHF.